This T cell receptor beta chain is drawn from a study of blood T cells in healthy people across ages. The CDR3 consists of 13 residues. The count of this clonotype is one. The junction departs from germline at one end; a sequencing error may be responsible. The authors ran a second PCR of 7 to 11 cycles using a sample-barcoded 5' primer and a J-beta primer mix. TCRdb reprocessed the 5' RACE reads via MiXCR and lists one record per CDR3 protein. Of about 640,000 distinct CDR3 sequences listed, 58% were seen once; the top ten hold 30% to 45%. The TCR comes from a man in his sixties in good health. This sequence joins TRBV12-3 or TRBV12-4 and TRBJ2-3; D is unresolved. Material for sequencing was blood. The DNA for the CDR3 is TGTGCCGGCAGCACAAGGCCCGCGGATACGCAGTATTTT. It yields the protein CAGSTRPADTQYF.